This T cell receptor beta chain appears in the sequencing data of a study of T cells after yellow fever vaccination. Study-wide results and limits: Booster sampling recovered most clones from primary vaccination (under 98% CD4, 88% CD8). The CD4 compartment and the CD8 compartment contained a small share of clonotypes in common.

By 5'RACE template switching, TCR cDNA was produced, with a universal primer site and UMIs added in the process. TCRdb reprocessed the 5' RACE reads with MiXCR, giving one entry per CDR3 protein. The sample consists of fewer than 350,000 distinct CDR3 sequences, 8.7% of them appearing once. The CDR3 spans 16 residues. In germline, CDR1 is SGDLS, CDR2 YYNGEE. Trimming cost V 7 bases and J 1 base; bases outside gene matches: 7. This clonotype was counted a few times. As yet, its antigen is unknown. The chain recombines TRBV9 with TRBJ2-5, with TRBD2 identical over 13 bases. This sample comprised PBMCs, obtained on the day of the first yellow fever vaccination. The TCR originated in a man between 18 and 35 years old who received the YFV17D yellow fever vaccine. CDR3 residues: CASARGTSGAQETQYF. DNA for the CDR3: TGTGCCAGCGCGAGGGGGACTAGCGGGGCCCAAGAGACCCAGTACTTC.